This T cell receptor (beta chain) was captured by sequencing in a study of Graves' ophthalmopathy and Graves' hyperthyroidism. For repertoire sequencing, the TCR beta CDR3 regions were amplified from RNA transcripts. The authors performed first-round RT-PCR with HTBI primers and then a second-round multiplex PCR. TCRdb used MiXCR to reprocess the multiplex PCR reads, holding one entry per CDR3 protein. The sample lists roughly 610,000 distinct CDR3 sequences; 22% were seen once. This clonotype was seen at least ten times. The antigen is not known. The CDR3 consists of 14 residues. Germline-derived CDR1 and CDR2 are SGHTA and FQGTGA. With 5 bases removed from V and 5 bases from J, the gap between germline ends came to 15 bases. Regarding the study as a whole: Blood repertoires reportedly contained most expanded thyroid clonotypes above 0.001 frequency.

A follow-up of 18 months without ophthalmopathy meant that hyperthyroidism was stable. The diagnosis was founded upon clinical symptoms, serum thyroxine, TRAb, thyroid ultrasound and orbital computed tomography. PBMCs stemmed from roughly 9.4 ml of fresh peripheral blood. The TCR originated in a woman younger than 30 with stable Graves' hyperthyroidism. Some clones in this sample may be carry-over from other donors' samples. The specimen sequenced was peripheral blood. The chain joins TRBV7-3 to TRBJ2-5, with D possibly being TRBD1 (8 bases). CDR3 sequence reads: CASSPTGEGETQYF. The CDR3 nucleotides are TGTGCCAGCAGCCCGACAGGGGAGGGGGAGACCCAGTACTTC.